At least ten counts were recorded for the clone carrying this T cell receptor (beta chain). Its antigen remains unknown. The CDR3 length is 12 residues. Trimming left V 3 bases short and J 2 bases short, with 6 bases between. The germline gives CDR1 SGDLS, CDR2 YYNGEE. This sample stems from a study of blood T cells in healthy people across ages. Looking at the study overall: Using template switching, researchers captured about one barcoded beta molecule for each two T cells. Study-level results: Strong correlation was found linking TCR beta diversity to naive T cell percentage.

With a J-beta primer mix and a sample-barcoded 5' primer, a second PCR ran 7 to 11 cycles. Each cDNA molecule received a tag from a template-switch adaptor that had 12 random nucleotides. TCRdb re-called the 5' RACE reads with MiXCR, one entry per CDR3 protein. This sample has 660,000 or so distinct CDR3 sequences, with under 70% found just once. Healthy Caucasian individuals from Russia aged about 6 to 90 were enrolled as donors. The chain uses TRBV9 and TRBJ2-7, with D perhaps TRBD2 (5 bases). Specimen: blood. This clonotype was obtained from a man in his 60s in good health. CDR3 protein: CASSAGTYEQYF. In nucleotides, the CDR3 is TGTGCCAGCAGCGCGGGGACCTACGAGCAGTACTTC.